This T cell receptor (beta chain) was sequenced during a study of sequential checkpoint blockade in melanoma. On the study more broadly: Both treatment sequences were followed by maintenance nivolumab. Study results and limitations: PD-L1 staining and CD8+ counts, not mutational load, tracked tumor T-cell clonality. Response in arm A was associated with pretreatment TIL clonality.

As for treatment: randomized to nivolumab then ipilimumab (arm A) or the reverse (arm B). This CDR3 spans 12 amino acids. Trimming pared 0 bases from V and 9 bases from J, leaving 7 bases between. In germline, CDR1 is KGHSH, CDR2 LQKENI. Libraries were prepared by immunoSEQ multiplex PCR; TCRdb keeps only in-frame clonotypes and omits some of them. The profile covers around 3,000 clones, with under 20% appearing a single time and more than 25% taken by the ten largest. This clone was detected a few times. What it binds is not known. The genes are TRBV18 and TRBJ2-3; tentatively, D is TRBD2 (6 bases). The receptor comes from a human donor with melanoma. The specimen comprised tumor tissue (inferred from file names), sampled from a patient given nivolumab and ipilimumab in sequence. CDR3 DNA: TGTGCCAGCTCACCACCCGGGGGAACGCAGTATTTT. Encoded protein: CASSPPGGTQYF.